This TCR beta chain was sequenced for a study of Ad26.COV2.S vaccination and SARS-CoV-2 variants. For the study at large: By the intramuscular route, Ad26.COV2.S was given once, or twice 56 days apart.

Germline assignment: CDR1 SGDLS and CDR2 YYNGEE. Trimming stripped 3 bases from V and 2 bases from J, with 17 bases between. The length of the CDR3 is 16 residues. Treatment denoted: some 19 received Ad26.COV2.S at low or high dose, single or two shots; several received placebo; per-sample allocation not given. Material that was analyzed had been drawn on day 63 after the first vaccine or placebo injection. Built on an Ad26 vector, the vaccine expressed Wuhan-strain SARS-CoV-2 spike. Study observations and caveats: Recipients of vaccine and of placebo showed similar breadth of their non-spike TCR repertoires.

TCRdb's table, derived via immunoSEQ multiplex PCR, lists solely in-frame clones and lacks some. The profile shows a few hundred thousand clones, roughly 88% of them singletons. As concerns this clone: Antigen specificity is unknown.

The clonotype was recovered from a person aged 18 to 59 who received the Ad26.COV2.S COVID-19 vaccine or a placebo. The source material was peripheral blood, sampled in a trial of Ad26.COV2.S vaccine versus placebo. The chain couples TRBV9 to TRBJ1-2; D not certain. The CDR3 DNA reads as TGTGCCAGCAGCGGGGGTTTTTCGGGCCAGAACTATGGCTACACCTTC. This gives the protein CASSGGFSGQNYGYTF.